This T cell receptor beta chain derives from a study of T cell responses to AZD1222 COVID-19 vaccine. V lost 7 bases, J lost 3 bases, and 15 bases lay in between. Germline V gene lookup returns CDR1 MNHEY and CDR2 SMNVEV (reference sequence). The CDR3 covers 14 residues. The protocol was immunoSEQ multiplex PCR, while the TCRdb copy is restricted to in-frame clones and leaves out a portion. The sample yields over 100,000 clones, over 75% seen once. The specimen comprised peripheral blood, sampled 28 days after the second AZD1222 dose. J is TRBJ1-2 and V is TRBV27; a possible D gene is TRBD1 (6 bases). This TCR came from an adult who received the AZD1222 COVID-19 vaccine. In DNA, the CDR3 is TGTGCCAGCACCTCGACAGGTTCTCACTATGGCTACACCTTC. Its protein is CASTSTGSHYGYTF.